These 9 T cell receptor beta chains were all obtained from the same sample, sequenced in a study of blood T cell repertoires in COVID-19 (dated by TCRdb to the early 2020s). The library was obtained by the immunoSEQ multiplex PCR assay. TCRdb provides this immuneACCESS table in a form limited to in-frame rearrangements. Some clones are lacking; in checked studies, under half of them reflect an unresolved V gene, and why the rest are absent is not known. Within this sample are approximately 210,000 clones, with around four fifths of them counted one time only. The ten largest make up around 0.93% of the sample. The sample was peripheral blood. These receptors all come from a man aged 55 to 70 with COVID-19, enrolled during active disease.

In this sample, this clone turned up once. V and J are TRBV27 and TRBJ1-6, with 7 nucleotides matching TRBD1. This CDR3 region has 18 residues. Germline values: CDR1 MNHEY, CDR2 SMNVEV (reference sequence). The J segment lost 7 bases and the V segment lost 2 bases, leaving 14 bases of the junction unmatched. CDR3 coding DNA: TGTGCCAGCAGTTTAAAGGCCATAAGACAGGGTGCAAATTCACCCCTCCACTTT. Its translation is CASSLKAIRQGANSPLHF.

The chain employs TRBV28 and TRBJ1-5; 11 nucleotides line up with TRBD1. The length of the CDR3 is 19 residues. Germline V gene data show CDR1 as MDHEN and CDR2 as SYDVKM. Losses at the gene ends were 3 bases for V and 7 bases for J; bases not matched to a gene: 17. The CDR3 is CASSFPITVWDRGNQPQHF. DNA for the CDR3: TGTGCCAGCAGTTTTCCAATAACGGTTTGGGACAGGGGGAACCAGCCCCAGCATTTT.

This chain joins TRBV10-3 and TRBJ1-1; 9 bases fit TRBD1. Germline V gene sequence: CDR1 ENHRY, CDR2 SYGVKD. V shed 5 bases, J shed 5 bases, and the junction held 6 bases outside the gene matches. The CDR3 length is 14 residues. DNA for the CDR3: TGTGCCATCAGTAGGGGGACAGGGTATACTGAAGCTTTCTTT. Its translation: CAISRGTGYTEAFF.

The rearrangement uses TRBV5-1 and TRBJ1-1, with 7 nucleotides matching TRBD1. This CDR3 has 15 residues. V gave up 2 bases and J gave up 0 bases; unmatched junction bases: 4. Per the germline V gene, CDR1 is SGHRS and CDR2 is YFSETQ. CDR3 DNA sequence: TGCGCCAGCAGCTTTAAACAGGGGTTGAACACTGAAGCTTTCTTT. This encodes CASSFKQGLNTEAFF.

V gene TRBV9 combines with J gene TRBJ1-3; TRBD1 might be the D (6 bases). V shed 3 bases and J shed 2 bases, with 12 bases lying between them. Germline CDR1 is SGDLS and CDR2 is YYNGEE. This CDR3 has 15 amino acids. CDR3 nucleotide sequence: TGTGCCAGCAGCGAAAAGAGACAGGCTGGAAACACCATATATTTT. Encoded protein: CASSEKRQAGNTIYF.

The V call is TRBV9, the J call TRBJ2-2; D not resolved. The CDR3 consists of 14 residues. CDR1 is SGDLS, CDR2 YYNGEE, per germline. The germline V and J ends were trimmed by 5 bases and 0 bases, with 8 bases remaining between them. The CDR3 DNA is TGTGCCAGCAGTGGAGCCTCGAACACCGGGGAGCTGTTTTTT. Residues: CASSGASNTGELFF.

The V call is TRBV18, the J call TRBJ1-1; D is undetermined. CDR1 and CDR2 from the germline V gene are KGHSH and LQKENI. This CDR3 region has 15 residues. V was clipped by 0 bases and J by 3 bases, with 11 bases between them. The CDR3 nucleotides are TGTGCCAGCTCACCACCGAACTCCCGGTACACTGAAGCTTTCTTT. Its translation: CASSPPNSRYTEAFF.

J is TRBJ1-2 and V is TRBV19, with a tentative D call TRBD1 (5 bases). Between the trimmed V and J ends, which lost 4 bases and 0 bases, there was a span of 9 bases. Germline values: CDR1 LNHDA, CDR2 SQIVND (reference sequence). This CDR3 spans 14 amino acids. CDR3 nucleotide sequence: TGTGCCAGTAGTAAGGGGCAGCCTAACTATGGCTACACCTTC. Protein sequence: CASSKGQPNYGYTF.

The V and J genes are TRBV6-1 and TRBJ2-6; weak D call: TRBD2 (6 bases). The germline gives CDR1 MNHNS, CDR2 SASEGT. The CDR3 length is 18 residues. Between the trimmed V and J ends, which lost 1 base and 1 base, there was a span of 14 bases. In DNA, the CDR3 is TGTGCCAGCAGTGAAGTTGGAGGGCGGGGATCTGGGGCCAACGTCCTGACTTTC. Translating it yields CASSEVGGRGSGANVLTF.